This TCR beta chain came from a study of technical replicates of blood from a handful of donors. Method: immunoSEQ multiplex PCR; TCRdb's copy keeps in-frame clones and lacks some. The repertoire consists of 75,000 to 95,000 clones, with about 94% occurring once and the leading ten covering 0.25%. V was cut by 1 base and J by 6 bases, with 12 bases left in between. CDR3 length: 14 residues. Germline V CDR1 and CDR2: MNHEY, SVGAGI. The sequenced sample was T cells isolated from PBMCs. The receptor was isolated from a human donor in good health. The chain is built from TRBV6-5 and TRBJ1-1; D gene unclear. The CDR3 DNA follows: TGTGCCAGCAGTTACTGGTCTACGAGGGCTGAAGCTTTCTTT. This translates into CASSYWSTRAEAFF.